This T cell receptor (beta chain) was recorded in a study of patients and donors after allogeneic stem cell transplantation. TCRdb used MiXCR to reprocess the RT-PCR reads, holding one entry per CDR3 protein. The sample includes over 400,000 distinct CDR3 sequences, roughly 17% seen only once; the top ten take 7.2%. This CDR3 is built from 15 residues. Per the germline V gene, CDR1 is SGHDT and CDR2 is YYEEEE. V lost 4 bases, J lost 3 bases, and 15 bases lay in between. The J gene is TRBJ2-3, the V gene TRBV5-6; D assignment may be TRBD1 or TRBD2 (6 bases each). The sample consisted of blood, either unsorted or a sorted T cell fraction (not recorded which). The receptor's source is a human donor who was either an allogeneic HSCT recipient or a stem cell or donor lymphocyte infusion donor (not recorded which). It is not recorded whose cells these are; they may come from a transplant donor. The CDR3 DNA sequence: TGTGCCAGCAGCACCGATGGGGGGCGGACAGATACGCAGTATTTT. Its protein product is CASSTDGGRTDTQYF.